This T cell receptor beta chain originates from a study of response to subunit inactivated influenza vaccine. General study results and limits: Only a handful of new T cells, the authors suggested, are recruited with each seasonal influenza vaccination.

From the RT-PCR reads, TCRdb called clonotypes with MiXCR, one entry per CDR3 protein. Among 530,000 or so distinct CDR3 sequences listed, about 12% were seen once. On this clonotype: Its matching antigen is unknown.

The TCR originated in a man aged 45-65 years who received an inactivated influenza vaccine. Material: PBMCs from blood, obtained on the day of vaccination.

This CDR3 is CASSLGQEHYEQYF. The CDR3 DNA reads as TGTGCCAGCAGCTTGGGTCAGGAACACTACGAGCAGTACTTC. The chain joins TRBV5-6 to TRBJ2-7; no clear D. The CDR3 contains 14 residues. The germline V and J ends were trimmed by 0 bases and 3 bases, with 10 bases remaining between them. Germline lookup yields CDR1 SGHDT and CDR2 YYEEEE.